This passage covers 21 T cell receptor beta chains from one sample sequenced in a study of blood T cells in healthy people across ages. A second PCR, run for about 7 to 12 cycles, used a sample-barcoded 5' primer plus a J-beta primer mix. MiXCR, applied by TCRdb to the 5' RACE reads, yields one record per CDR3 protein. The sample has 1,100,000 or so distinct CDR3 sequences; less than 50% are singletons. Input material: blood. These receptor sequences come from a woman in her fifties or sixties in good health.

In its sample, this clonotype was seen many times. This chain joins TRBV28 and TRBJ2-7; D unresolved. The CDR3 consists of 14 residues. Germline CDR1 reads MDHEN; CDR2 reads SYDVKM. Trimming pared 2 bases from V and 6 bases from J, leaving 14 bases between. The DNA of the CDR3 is TGTGCCAGCAGTTTAGGGCCTTGGAGTGGCGAGCAGTACTTC. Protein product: CASSLGPWSGEQYF.

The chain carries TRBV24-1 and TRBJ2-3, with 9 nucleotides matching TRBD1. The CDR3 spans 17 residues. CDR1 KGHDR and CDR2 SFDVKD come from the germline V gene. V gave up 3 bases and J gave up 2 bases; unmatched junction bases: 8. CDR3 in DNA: TGTGCCACCAGTGATACCCGGACAGGGGCCATCACAGATACGCAGTATTTT. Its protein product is CATSDTRTGAITDTQYF.

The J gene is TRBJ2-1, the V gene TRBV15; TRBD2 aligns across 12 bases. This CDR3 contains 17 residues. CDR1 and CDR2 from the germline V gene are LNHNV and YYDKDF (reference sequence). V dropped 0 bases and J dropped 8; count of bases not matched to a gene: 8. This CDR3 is CATSRESLTSGSYEQFF. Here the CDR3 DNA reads TGTGCCACCAGCAGAGAAAGCCTGACTAGCGGGAGCTATGAGCAGTTCTTC.

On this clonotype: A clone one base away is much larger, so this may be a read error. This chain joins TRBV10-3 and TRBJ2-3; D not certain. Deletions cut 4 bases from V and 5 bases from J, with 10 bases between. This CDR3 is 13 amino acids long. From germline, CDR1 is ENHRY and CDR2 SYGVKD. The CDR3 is CAISGPLGDTQYF. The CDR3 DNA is TGTGCCATCAGTGGACCCCTGGGAGATACGCAGTATTTT.

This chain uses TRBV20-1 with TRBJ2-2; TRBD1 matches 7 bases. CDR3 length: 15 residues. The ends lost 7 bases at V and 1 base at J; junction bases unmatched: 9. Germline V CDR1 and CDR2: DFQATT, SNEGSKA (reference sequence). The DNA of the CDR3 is TGCAGTGTCCCTGGGCAGGGGGAGAACACCGGGGAGCTGTTTTTT. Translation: CSVPGQGENTGELFF.

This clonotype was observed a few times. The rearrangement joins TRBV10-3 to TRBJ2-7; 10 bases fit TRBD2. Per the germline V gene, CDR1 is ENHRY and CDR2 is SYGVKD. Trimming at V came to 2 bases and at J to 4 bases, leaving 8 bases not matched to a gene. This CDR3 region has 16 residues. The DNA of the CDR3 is TGTGCCATCAGTGAGGGTGGGCTAGCGGGAGTTTACGAGCAGTACTTC. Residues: CAISEGGLAGVYEQYF.

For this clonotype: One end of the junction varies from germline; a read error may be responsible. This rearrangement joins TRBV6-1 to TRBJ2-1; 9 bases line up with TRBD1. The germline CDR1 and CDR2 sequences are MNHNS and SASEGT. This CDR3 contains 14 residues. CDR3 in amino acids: CASKGDRVYSEQFF. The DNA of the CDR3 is TGTGCCAGCAAAGGGGACAGGGTCTACAGTGAGCAGTTCTTC.

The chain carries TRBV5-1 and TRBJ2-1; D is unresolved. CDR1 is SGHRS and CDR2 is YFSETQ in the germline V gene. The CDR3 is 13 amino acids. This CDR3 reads CASQRLALNEQFF. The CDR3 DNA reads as TGCGCGAGCCAGAGACTTGCACTGAATGAGCAGTTCTTC.

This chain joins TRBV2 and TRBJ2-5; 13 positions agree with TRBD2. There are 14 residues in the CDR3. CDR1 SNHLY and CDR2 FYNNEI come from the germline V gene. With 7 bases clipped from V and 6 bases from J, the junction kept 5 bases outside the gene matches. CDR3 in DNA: TGTGCCAGCATCGAACTAGCGGGAGGGAAGACCCAGTACTTC. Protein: CASIELAGGKTQYF. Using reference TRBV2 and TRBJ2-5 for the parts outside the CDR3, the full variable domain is EPEVTQTPSHQVTQMGQEVILRCVPISNHLYFYWYRQILGQKVEFLVSFYNNEISEKSEIFDDQFSVERPDGSNFTLKIRSTKLEDSAMYFCASIELAGGKTQYFGPGTRLLVL.

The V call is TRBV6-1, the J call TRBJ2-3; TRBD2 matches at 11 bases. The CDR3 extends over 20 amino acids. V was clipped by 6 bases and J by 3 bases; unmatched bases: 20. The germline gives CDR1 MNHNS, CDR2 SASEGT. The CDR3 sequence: CASRGPLSSGGNLRTDTQYF. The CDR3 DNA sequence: TGTGCCAGCAGGGGCCCTCTTTCTAGCGGGGGGAATCTACGTACAGATACGCAGTATTTT.

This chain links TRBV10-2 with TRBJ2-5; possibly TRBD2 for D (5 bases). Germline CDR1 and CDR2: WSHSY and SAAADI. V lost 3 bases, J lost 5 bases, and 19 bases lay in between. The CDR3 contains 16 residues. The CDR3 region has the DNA TGCGCCAGCAGTGAAGGTTCGAGCTACGGGGAGGAGACCCAGTACTTC. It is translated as CASSEGSSYGEETQYF.

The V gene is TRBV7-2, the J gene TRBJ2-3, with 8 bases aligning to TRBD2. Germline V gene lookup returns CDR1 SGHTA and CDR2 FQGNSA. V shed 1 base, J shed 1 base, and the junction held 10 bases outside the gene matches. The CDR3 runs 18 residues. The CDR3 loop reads CASSLGRAGGRRTDTQYF. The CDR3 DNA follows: TGTGCCAGCAGCTTAGGCAGGGCGGGCGGGAGGCGCACAGATACGCAGTATTTT.

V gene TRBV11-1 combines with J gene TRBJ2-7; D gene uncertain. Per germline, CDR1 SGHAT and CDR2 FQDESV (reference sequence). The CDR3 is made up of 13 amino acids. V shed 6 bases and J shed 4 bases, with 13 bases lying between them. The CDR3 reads CASSFSPSYEQYF. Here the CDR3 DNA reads TGTGCCAGCAGTTTCTCCCCTTCTTACGAGCAGTACTTC.

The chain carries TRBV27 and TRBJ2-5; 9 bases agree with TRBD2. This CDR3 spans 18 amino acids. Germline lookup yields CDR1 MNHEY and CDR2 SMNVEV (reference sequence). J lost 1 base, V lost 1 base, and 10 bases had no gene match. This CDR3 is CASSLFGVTGLAQETQYF. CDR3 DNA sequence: TGTGCCAGCAGTTTATTTGGGGTGACGGGACTAGCCCAAGAGACCCAGTACTTC.

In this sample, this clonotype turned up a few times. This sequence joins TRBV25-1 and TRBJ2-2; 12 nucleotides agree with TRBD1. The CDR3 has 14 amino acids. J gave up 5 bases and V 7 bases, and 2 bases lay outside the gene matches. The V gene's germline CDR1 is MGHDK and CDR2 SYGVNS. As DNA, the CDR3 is TGTGCCAGCAAGGGACAGGGGGCAACCGGGGAGCTGTTTTTT. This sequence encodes CASKGQGATGELFF. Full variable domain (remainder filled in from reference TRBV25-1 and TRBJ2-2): EADIYQTPRYLVIGTGKKITLECSQTMGHDKMYWYQQDPGMELHLIHYSYGVNSTEKGDLSSESTVSRIRTEHFPLTLESARPSHTSQYLCASKGQGATGELFFGEGSRLTVL.

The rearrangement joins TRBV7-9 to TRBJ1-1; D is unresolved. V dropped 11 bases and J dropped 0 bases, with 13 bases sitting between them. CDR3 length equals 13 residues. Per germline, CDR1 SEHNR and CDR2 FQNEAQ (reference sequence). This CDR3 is CAGTGFMNTEAFF. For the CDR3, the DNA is TGTGCCGGCACTGGATTCATGAACACTGAAGCTTTCTTT.

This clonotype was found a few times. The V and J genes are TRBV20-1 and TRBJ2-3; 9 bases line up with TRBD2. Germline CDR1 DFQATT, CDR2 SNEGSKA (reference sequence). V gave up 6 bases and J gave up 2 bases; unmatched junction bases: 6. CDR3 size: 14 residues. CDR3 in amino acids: CSAPASGTTDTQYF. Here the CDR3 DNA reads TGCAGTGCCCCCGCTAGCGGGACCACAGATACGCAGTATTTT.

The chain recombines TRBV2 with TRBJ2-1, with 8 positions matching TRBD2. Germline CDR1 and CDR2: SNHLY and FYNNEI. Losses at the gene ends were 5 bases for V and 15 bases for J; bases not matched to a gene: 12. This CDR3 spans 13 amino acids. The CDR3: CASSNDLAGQRFF. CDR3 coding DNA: TGTGCCAGCAGTAACGATCTAGCGGGTCAGCGGTTCTTC. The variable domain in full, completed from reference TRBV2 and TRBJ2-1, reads EPEVTQTPSHQVTQMGQEVILRCVPISNHLYFYWYRQILGQKVEFLVSFYNNEISEKSEIFDDQFSVERPDGSNFTLKIRSTKLEDSAMYFCASSNDLAGQRFFGPGTRLTVL.

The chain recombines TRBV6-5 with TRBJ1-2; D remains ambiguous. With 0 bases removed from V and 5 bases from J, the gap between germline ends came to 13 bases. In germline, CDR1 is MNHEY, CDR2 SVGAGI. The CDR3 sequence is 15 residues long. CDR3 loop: CASSYSGQSDYGYTF. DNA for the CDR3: TGTGCCAGCAGTTACTCTGGGCAGTCAGATTATGGCTACACCTTC.

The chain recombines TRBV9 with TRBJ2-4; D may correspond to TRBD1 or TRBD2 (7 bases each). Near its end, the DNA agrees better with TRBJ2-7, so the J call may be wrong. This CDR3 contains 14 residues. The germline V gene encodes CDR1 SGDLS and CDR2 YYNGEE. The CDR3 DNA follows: TGTGCCAGCAGCTCAGGGGGGGGTATCTACGAGCAGTACTTC. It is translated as CASSSGGGIYEQYF.

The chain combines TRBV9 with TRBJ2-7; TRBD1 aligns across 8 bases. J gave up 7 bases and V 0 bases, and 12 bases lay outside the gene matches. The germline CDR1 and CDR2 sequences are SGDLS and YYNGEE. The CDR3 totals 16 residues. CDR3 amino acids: CASSVEGGTGVGEQYF. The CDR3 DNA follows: TGTGCCAGCAGCGTAGAGGGCGGGACAGGAGTTGGGGAGCAGTACTTC. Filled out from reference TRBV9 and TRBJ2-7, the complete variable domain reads DSGVTQTPKHLITATGQRVTLRCSPRSGDLSVYWYQQSLDQGLQFLIQYYNGEERAKGNILERFSAQQFPDLHSELNLSSLELGDSALYFCASSVEGGTGVGEQYFGPGTRLTVT.